This T cell receptor (beta chain) was sequenced for a study of control samples from healthy donors and cancer patients. Clones were read by immunoSEQ multiplex PCR, and TCRdb kept only the in-frame ones, dropping some. The data hold 350,000 to 450,000 clones, with more than 80% observed a single time. The V end was cut by 4 bases, the J end by 2 bases, with 9 bases between. CDR1 is SGHDT, CDR2 YYEEEE, per germline. This CDR3 is built from 14 residues. Sequenced material: PBMCs. The sequence derives from a man aged 35 to 55 with head and neck cancer. V gene TRBV5-6 combines with J gene TRBJ2-2, with D uncertain. In DNA, the CDR3 is TGTGCCAGCAGCCCAGAGGCTAACACCGGGGAGCTGTTTTTT. Translated, it gives CASSPEANTGELFF.